This TCR beta chain came from a study of T cell changes during pregnancy in multiple sclerosis. The count of this clone is one. Sequenced by immunoSEQ multiplex PCR; TCRdb stores in-frame clones only, minus some. This table holds about 33,000 clones, around 93% found once. The V segment lost 4 bases and the J segment 4 bases; nucleotides outside the gene matches: 10. Germline V lookup: CDR1 MGHRA, CDR2 YSYEKL. This CDR3 contains 17 residues. V usage is TRBV4-1 and J usage is TRBJ2-1; 10 bases line up with TRBD2. The material sequenced was CD4+ T cells from peripheral blood mononuclear cells, taken in the third trimester of pregnancy. This receptor was identified in a female donor in good health, enrolled as a control in a pregnancy study. CDR3 region: CASSPGAQRGGYNEQFF. CDR3 nucleotide sequence: TGCGCCAGCAGCCCTGGAGCCCAGCGGGGGGGATACAATGAGCAGTTCTTC.